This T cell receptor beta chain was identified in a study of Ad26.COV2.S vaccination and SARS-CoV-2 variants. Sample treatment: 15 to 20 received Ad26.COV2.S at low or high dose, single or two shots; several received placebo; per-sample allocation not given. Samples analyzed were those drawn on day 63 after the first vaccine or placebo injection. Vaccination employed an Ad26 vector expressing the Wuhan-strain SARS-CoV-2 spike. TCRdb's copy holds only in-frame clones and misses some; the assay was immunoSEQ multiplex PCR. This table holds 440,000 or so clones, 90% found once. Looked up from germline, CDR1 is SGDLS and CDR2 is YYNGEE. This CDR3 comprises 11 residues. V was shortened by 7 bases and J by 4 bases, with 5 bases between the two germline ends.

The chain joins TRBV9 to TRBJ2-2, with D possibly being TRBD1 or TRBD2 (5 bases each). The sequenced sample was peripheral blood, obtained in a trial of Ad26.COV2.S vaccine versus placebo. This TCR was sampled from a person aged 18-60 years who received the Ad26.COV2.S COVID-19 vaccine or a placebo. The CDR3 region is CASGGTGELFF. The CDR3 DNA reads TGTGCCAGCGGGGGCACCGGGGAGCTGTTTTTT.